The rows below give T cell receptor beta chains drawn from one sample of a study of regulatory dendritic cells for organ transplantation. The data were produced by immunoSEQ multiplex PCR, yet TCRdb's version contains in-frame clones alone and is incomplete. Among 30,000 to 40,000 clones listed, around 90% were seen once. The specimen sequenced was naive CD4+ T cells from blood. Source of these receptors: a human donor in good health. The CDR3 runs from the conserved cysteine through the conserved F or W. A D gene is named only where the DNA matches it firmly. Expanded clones get a size class; other rows say once, few or many, or leave the size out.

d_gene,v_gene,len,abundance,j_gene,CDR3nt,CDR3aa
NA,TRBV2,14,NA,TRBJ1-2,TGTGCCAGCAGTGAAGCGGACGGATACTATGGCTACACCTTC,CASSEADGYYGYTF
TRBD1,TRBV18,15,NA,TRBJ1-5,TGTGCCAGCTCACCCGGGACAGGGGGCCGTCAGCCCCAGCATTTT,CASSPGTGGRQPQHF
NA,TRBV20-1,10,NA,TRBJ2-5,TGCAGTGCTAGCTGGGAGACCCAGTACTTC,CSASWETQYF
TRBD1,TRBV7-9,13,few,TRBJ2-7,TGTGCCAGCAGCAGGACAGGGCGATACGAGCAGTACTTC,CASSRTGRYEQYF
NA,TRBV15,14,NA,TRBJ1-2,TGTGCCACCAGCAGAGGAACAGCGAACTATGGCTACACCTTC,CATSRGTANYGYTF
TRBD2,TRBV27,15,NA,TRBJ2-1,TGTGCCAGCAGCCAGCGGGATGGGTCCTACAATGAGCAGTTCTTC,CASSQRDGSYNEQFF
TRBD2,TRBV6-5,13,once,TRBJ2-7,TGTGCCAGCGGCCGGGGAGGGTTTAACGAGCAGTACTTC,CASGRGGFNEQYF
TRBD2,TRBV5-4,13,NA,TRBJ2-5,TGTGCCAGCGGACCGGGGGGTCAAGAGACCCAGTACTTC,CASGPGGQETQYF
TRBD1,TRBV30,14,NA,TRBJ2-2,TGTGCCTGGAGCGGACAGGGGGCCGTCGGGGAGCTGTTTTTT,CAWSGQGAVGELFF
NA,TRBV27,14,NA,TRBJ1-1,TGTGCCAGCAGTCCGGGGGCGGCGCGCACTGAAGCTTTCTTT,CASSPGAARTEAFF
NA,TRBV19,13,once,TRBJ1-5,TGTGCCAGTAGATCCGGGGGGCGGCAGCCCCAGCATTTT,CASRSGGRQPQHF
NA,TRBV7-3,13,NA,TRBJ2-2,TGTGCCAGCAGCCCCCAGAACACCGGGGAGCTGTTTTTT,CASSPQNTGELFF
TRBD2,TRBV19,15,once,TRBJ2-1,TGTGCCAGTAGTGCCCTAGCGGGAGGTTTAGGTGAGCAGTTCTTC,CASSALAGGLGEQFF
NA,TRBV27,12,NA,TRBJ1-6,TGTGCCAGCAGTTTTATCAATTCACCCCTCCACTTT,CASSFINSPLHF
NA,TRBV4-1,15,NA,TRBJ2-2,TGCGCCAGCAGCCAAGGGAGGGGGGATACCGGGGAGCTGTTTTTT,CASSQGRGDTGELFF
NA,TRBV5-1,16,NA,TRBJ1-3,TGCGCCAGCAGCTTGGATGGTGGATATTCTGGAAACACCATATATTTT,CASSLDGGYSGNTIYF
TRBD1,TRBV25-1,15,NA,TRBJ2-7,TGTGCCAGAGCCACCCGGGACAGGGGCTGTAGGGAGCAGTACTTC,CARATRDRGCREQYF
NA,TRBV30,13,NA,TRBJ1-1,TGTGCCTGGAGTCGTGGGGGTTACACTGAAGCTTTCTTT,CAWSRGGYTEAFF
TRBD1,TRBV18,15,NA,TRBJ1-2,TGTGCCAGCTCACCGCCCGGGACAGGGGGTAGAGGCTACACCTTC,CASSPPGTGGRGYTF
NA,TRBV27,15,NA,TRBJ1-4,TGTGCCAGCGCACTCCGTTTTCGCCGTGGGGAAAAACTGTTTTTT,CASALRFRRGEKLFF
NA,TRBV7-2,14,NA,TRBJ2-7,TGTGCCAGCAGCTTACCCCCACTCTCCTACGAGCAGTACTTC,CASSLPPLSYEQYF
NA,TRBV4-2,13,NA,TRBJ2-7,TGTGCCAGCAGCCAAGATGGGGCCCGAGAGCAGTACTTC,CASSQDGAREQYF
NA,TRBV4-2,13,once,TRBJ2-1,TGTGCCAGCAGCCAAGGACGAGACAATGAGCAGTTCTTC,CASSQGRDNEQFF
NA,TRBV7-9,14,NA,TRBJ1-1,TGTGCCAGCAGCTCGGGACTTTTTAGCACTGAAGCTTTCTTT,CASSSGLFSTEAFF
NA,TRBV2,14,few,TRBJ1-1,TGTGCCAGCAGTGACAGACGGCTGAACACTGAAGCTTTCTTT,CASSDRRLNTEAFF
NA,TRBV9,15,NA,TRBJ1-1,TGTGCCAGCAGCGTAGATGGGGTCCCGAACACTGAAGCTTTCTTT,CASSVDGVPNTEAFF
NA,TRBV11-2,14,NA,TRBJ2-1,TGTGCCAGCAGCCGAGGACTGGAGGGGAATGAGCAGTTCTTC,CASSRGLEGNEQFF
NA,TRBV9,14,NA,TRBJ2-3,TGTGCCAGCAACGCGGGAATGGTACCAGATACGCAGTATTTT,CASNAGMVPDTQYF
NA,TRBV29-1,14,NA,TRBJ2-3,TGCAGCGTTGGCGGCCAGGGGCCTGAAGATACGCAGTATTTT,CSVGGQGPEDTQYF
NA,TRBV6-6,12,NA,TRBJ2-7,TGTGCCAGCAGTTGGGATCCGGGCGAGCAGTACTTC,CASSWDPGEQYF
NA,TRBV7-6,18,NA,TRBJ2-5,TGTGCCAGCAGCCCGGCGAACCCTAAGGGACCCCGAGGGGAGACCCAGTACTTC,CASSPANPKGPRGETQYF
NA,TRBV29-1,14,NA,TRBJ2-5,TGCAGCGTTGTTGACGGTTGGTACCAAGAGACCCAGTACTTC,CSVVDGWYQETQYF
TRBD1,TRBV2,12,NA,TRBJ2-1,TGTGCCAGCAGGAGACAGGGCGATGAGCAGTTCTTC,CASRRQGDEQFF
TRBD1,TRBV19,14,NA,TRBJ2-1,TGTGCCAGTAGTACCGGGACAGGGGGCGATGAGCAGTTCTTC,CASSTGTGGDEQFF
TRBD1,TRBV7-3,16,NA,TRBJ2-1,TGTGCCAGCAGCTCGGGTACAGGGGGCGCCTACAATGAGCAGTTCTTC,CASSSGTGGAYNEQFF
TRBD2,TRBV7-3,16,NA,TRBJ2-1,TGTGCCAGCAGCTTGGGACTAGCCTTATCCTACAATGAGCAGTTCTTC,CASSLGLALSYNEQFF
NA,TRBV25-1,13,once,TRBJ2-3,TGTGCCAGCAGCGTTACAGGGTCAGATACGCAGTATTTT,CASSVTGSDTQYF
NA,TRBV9,14,few,TRBJ1-2,TGTGCCAGCAGCGTAGCGACGGAGAACTATGGCTACACCTTC,CASSVATENYGYTF
TRBD1,TRBV18,15,NA,TRBJ2-7,TGTGCCAGCTCACCCCTCCAGGACAGGGGTCACGAGCAGTACTTC,CASSPLQDRGHEQYF